The subject of this entry is one T cell receptor beta chain. Only Caucasian adults living in Nashville, Tennessee served as donors. This sample was included in a study of shared clonotypes between healthy human individuals. Once extracted for a subset, genomic DNA was divided evenly among several immunoSEQ plates. The sequencing of unsorted PBMC DNA took place on ten immunoSEQ deep assay plates. Per the study methods: There were no quality scores in the junction-only immunoSEQ sequences, so filtering differed. Measured with immunoSEQ multiplex PCR; TCRdb has only the in-frame clones, and not every one. The V and J calls and the clone size are those of that table, but D and trimming were determined from the DNA. This table holds about half a million clones, 65% to 80% found once. J lost 3 bases, V lost 4 bases, and 6 bases had no gene match. CDR3 length: 14 residues. Germline loops: CDR1 SGHVS, CDR2 FQNEAQ.

Sequencing was carried out using PBMCs. This chain uses TRBV7-8 with TRBJ2-7; 7 positions agree with TRBD2. The sequence derives from a woman between 40 and 50 years old in good health. Some clones in this sample may be carry-over from other donors' samples. The CDR3 nucleotides are TGTGCCAGCAGCTCGGGCGGGAGTATCTACGAGCAGTACTTC. This gives the protein CASSSGGSIYEQYF.